A selection of T cell receptor beta chains follows, all from one sample in a study of T cell responses to AZD1222 COVID-19 vaccine. The method was immunoSEQ multiplex PCR; TCRdb's version includes in-frame clones alone and lacks a portion of them. The sample carries 110,000 or so clones, roughly 84% recorded once. The source material was peripheral blood, sampled 28 days after the second AZD1222 dose. All receptors derive from an adult who received the AZD1222 COVID-19 vaccine. The CDR3 runs from the conserved cysteine through the conserved F or W. The D gene is left open where the match is weak.

v_call,d_call,j_call,cdr3_aa
TRBV4-1,.,TRBJ2-7,CASSLEPQKGHATYEQYF
TRBV6-1,.,TRBJ2-2,CASSEMARFLNTGELFF
TRBV4-3,.,TRBJ1-4,CASSQDRGRGTNEKLFF
TRBV3-1/TRBV3-2,TRBD2,TRBJ2-2,CARPGLAGVGELFF
TRBV27,TRBD1,TRBJ1-2,CASSFIGTGTYGYTF
TRBV7-6,TRBD2,TRBJ2-1,CASSFSGTSGGPYNEQFF
TRBV12-2,.,TRBJ2-3,CAKKPSPPTQYF
TRBV7-2,.,TRBJ1-1,CASSLAGNTEAFF
TRBV27,.,TRBJ1-6,CASSFGGSYNSPLHF
TRBV14,TRBD2,TRBJ2-7,CASSQGSGRETYEQYF
TRBV4-3,.,TRBJ2-1,CASSLIRGGSGSYNEQFF
TRBV19,TRBD2,TRBJ2-3,CATQTSGGARSTDTQYF
TRBV5-8,.,TRBJ1-5,CASESRTENQPQHF
TRBV6-2/TRBV6-3,.,TRBJ1-1,CASSYSRGYYNEAFF
TRBV6-2/TRBV6-3,.,TRBJ2-3,CASSYSGTDTQYF
TRBV29-1,.,TRBJ1-2,CSVASQREYGYTF
TRBV27,.,TRBJ1-2,CASNPGGNYGYTF
TRBV12-3/TRBV12-4,.,TRBJ1-1,CASSPTTTEAFF
TRBV11-2,.,TRBJ2-7,CASSLEHSGSYEQYF
TRBV11-2,.,TRBJ1-1,CASSLYGETEAFF
TRBV6-5,.,TRBJ1-3,CASSWGYGNTIYF
TRBV11-1,TRBD1,TRBJ2-2,CASSLAQGVVAGELFF
TRBV18,TRBD1,TRBJ1-1,CASSPQRQGNTEAFF
TRBV11-2,.,TRBJ2-1,CASSLLASSYNEQFF
TRBV6-6,.,TRBJ1-5,CASTADRFNQPQHF
TRBV3-1/TRBV3-2,.,TRBJ1-5,CASSHNDQPQHF
TRBV12-3/TRBV12-4,TRBD1,TRBJ1-2,CASDGTGDYGYTF
TRBV28,TRBD2,TRBJ2-3,CASSSRTSGGDTQYF
TRBV11-2,TRBD2,TRBJ2-3,CASSSLAGASDTQYF
TRBV19,.,TRBJ1-5,CASSLEGGGSQPQHF
TRBV6-2/TRBV6-3,.,TRBJ1-1,CASSYRRRNTEAFF
TRBV6-5,.,TRBJ1-2,CASSYSTGDYYGYTF
TRBV2,.,TRBJ1-2,CASSERRSYGYTF
TRBV12-3/TRBV12-4,.,TRBJ2-7,CASSLRPREQYF
TRBV6-5,TRBD1,TRBJ2-7,CASGTGGYEQYF
TRBV28,TRBD2,TRBJ2-7,CASSQNSGSYEQYF
TRBV24-1,.,TRBJ1-2,CATSGAGEGYTF
TRBV4-1,TRBD1,TRBJ1-2,CAGRTGAGYGYTF
TRBV6-5,.,TRBJ1-1,CASSEGDLNTEAFF
TRBV4-3,TRBD1,TRBJ1-2,CASSTTGAFNYGYTF
TRBV5-4,TRBD2,TRBJ2-5,CASSGAGGVGETQYF
TRBV7-9,.,TRBJ2-7,CASSLFRGPPYEQYF
TRBV5-1,.,TRBJ1-2,CASSLVAGASSYTF
TRBV7-2,TRBD2,TRBJ2-7,CASSLSLAEVVEQYF
TRBV11-3,.,TRBJ2-5,CASSLGRQETQYF
TRBV4-2,.,TRBJ2-4,CASSQDPSVLYSSLAKNIQYF
TRBV7-3,.,TRBJ1-5,CASSLRTADQPQHF
TRBV28,TRBD1,TRBJ1-5,CATLDRGFQPQHF
TRBV7-2,.,TRBJ2-2,CASSFGQRGTGELFF
TRBV19,.,TRBJ1-1,CASSIVARMNTEAFF
TRBV7-8,.,TRBJ1-6,CASSLYRELHF
TRBV7-9,.,TRBJ1-4,CASSLGQAAYEKLFF
TRBV6-5,TRBD1,TRBJ1-1,CASTLVQGATEAFF
TRBV28,TRBD1,TRBJ1-4,CASSTQGAPNEKLFF